Described below is a single T cell receptor beta chain sequence and its context. Its antigen is still unknown. PCR was performed using 60 Vbeta and 13 Jbeta primers. Sequencing used immunoSEQ multiplex PCR; TCRdb keeps in-frame clones, though not all of them. The data contain 150,000 to 200,000 clones, roughly 80% of them singletons. Trimming at V came to 5 bases and at J to 2 bases, leaving 14 bases not matched to a gene. The CDR3 has 17 residues. Germline lookup yields CDR1 SEHNR and CDR2 FQNEAQ (reference sequence). This specimen belongs to a study of cytomegalovirus exposure and HLA in healthy donors. Study-wide results and caveats: Per published accounts, TCR beta sequences correctly predicted the HLA-A and HLA-B alleles of most subjects.

The sample was PBMCs. This sequence originates from a girl aged 5-17 years in good health and CMV-seropositive. The chain combines TRBV7-9 with TRBJ1-1; 7 nucleotides match TRBD1. CDR3 region: CASSPDRVGGPNTEAFF. CDR3 bases: TGTGCCAGCAGCCCCGACAGGGTTGGCGGTCCTAACACTGAAGCTTTCTTT.